This is a list of T cell receptor beta chains from one sample in a study of blood T cell repertoires in COVID-19. Clones were read by immunoSEQ multiplex PCR, and TCRdb kept only the in-frame ones, dropping some. The repertoire holds 250,000 to 300,000 clones, with about nine tenths as singletons. Sequenced: PBMCs or T cells enriched from blood (not recorded which). These TCRs come from a woman aged 50 to 60 who had been exposed to COVID-19. Each CDR3 is given with its conserved first and last residue. The D gene is left open where the match is weak. Not all rows give a size; the values are once, few, many and, for expanded clones, a class.

d_call: TRBD1; v_call: TRBV10-3; clone_size: -; j_call: TRBJ1-5; cdr3_nt: TGTGCCACCCGGAGGACAGGAAACAATCAGCCCCAGCATTTT; cdr3_aa: CATRRTGNNQPQHF
d_call: -; v_call: TRBV4-1; clone_size: -; j_call: TRBJ2-1; cdr3_nt: TGCGCCAGCAGCCAATCTCAAAGGGGGTTCGGACACAATGAGCAGTTCTTC; cdr3_aa: CASSQSQRGFGHNEQFF
d_call: -; v_call: TRBV29-1; clone_size: -; j_call: TRBJ1-2; cdr3_nt: TGCAGCGTTGAAGATCAGGTATCCGAATATGGCTACACCTTC; cdr3_aa: CSVEDQVSEYGYTF
d_call: TRBD2; v_call: TRBV29-1; clone_size: -; j_call: TRBJ2-2; cdr3_nt: TGCAGCCGGGGACGTGGATTAGCGGGGGATAACACCGGGGAGCTGTTTTTT; cdr3_aa: CSRGRGLAGDNTGELFF
d_call: -; v_call: TRBV21-1; clone_size: -; j_call: TRBJ2-7; cdr3_nt: TGTGCCAGCAGTCAATCATGGATTCCGCGGCAACAGTACTTC; cdr3_aa: CASSQSWIPRQQYF
d_call: -; v_call: TRBV6-9; clone_size: -; j_call: TRBJ2-7; cdr3_nt: TGTGCCAGCAGTTATGCCGAGAGGGCGCCCCGCGAGCAGTACTTC; cdr3_aa: CASSYAERAPREQYF
d_call: TRBD1; v_call: TRBV27; clone_size: -; j_call: TRBJ1-1; cdr3_nt: TGTGCCAGCAGTCCTGGGGACAGGGTTGCCGGCAGGCGTCTGGGGAACACTGAAGCTTTCTTT; cdr3_aa: CASSPGDRVAGRRLGNTEAFF
d_call: TRBD1; v_call: TRBV7-9; clone_size: -; j_call: TRBJ2-7; cdr3_nt: TGTGCCAGCAGCGTCCGGGACAGTGATCCCTACGAGCAGTACTTC; cdr3_aa: CASSVRDSDPYEQYF
d_call: TRBD1; v_call: TRBV27; clone_size: -; j_call: TRBJ2-3; cdr3_nt: TGTGCCAGCAGAAACAGGGGGCTGGGCACAGATACGCAGTATTTT; cdr3_aa: CASRNRGLGTDTQYF
d_call: -; v_call: TRBV7-7; clone_size: -; j_call: TRBJ2-2; cdr3_nt: TGTGCTAGCAGCTTAGGACTTAACACCGGGGAGCTGTTTTTT; cdr3_aa: CASSLGLNTGELFF
d_call: TRBD1; v_call: TRBV28; clone_size: -; j_call: TRBJ2-7; cdr3_nt: TGTGCCAGCAGTTTCGGGACAGGGCACTACGAGCAGTACTTC; cdr3_aa: CASSFGTGHYEQYF
d_call: TRBD1; v_call: TRBV6-5; clone_size: -; j_call: TRBJ1-2; cdr3_nt: TGTGCCAGCAGTTACAAGCAGGGGGCGTCGGAAGGCTACACCTTC; cdr3_aa: CASSYKQGASEGYTF
d_call: TRBD2; v_call: TRBV9; clone_size: -; j_call: TRBJ2-3; cdr3_nt: TGTGCCAGCAGCGTTGCTCCCCAGGCCGGGACTAGACTGGATACGCAGTATTTT; cdr3_aa: CASSVAPQAGTRLDTQYF
d_call: -; v_call: TRBV14; clone_size: -; j_call: TRBJ1-2; cdr3_nt: TGTGCCAGCAGCCATGAACGCCTATGGACACAAAATGGCTACACCTTC; cdr3_aa: CASSHERLWTQNGYTF
d_call: TRBD2; v_call: TRBV19; clone_size: once; j_call: TRBJ2-1; cdr3_nt: TGTGCCAGTAGTATAGATATCACTAGCGGTCGAGGGCCGTTCTTC; cdr3_aa: CASSIDITSGRGPFF
d_call: -; v_call: TRBV2; clone_size: -; j_call: TRBJ1-2; cdr3_nt: TGTGCCAGCAGAGGGGCCGGTACTAACTATGGCTACACCTTC; cdr3_aa: CASRGAGTNYGYTF
d_call: -; v_call: TRBV10-3; clone_size: -; j_call: TRBJ1-1; cdr3_nt: TGTGCCATCAGTGAATCGCGGAACACTGAAGCTTTCTTT; cdr3_aa: CAISESRNTEAFF
d_call: -; v_call: TRBV3-1/TRBV3-2; clone_size: -; j_call: TRBJ2-3; cdr3_nt: TGTGCCAGCAGCTCACTCCCGGGTAGTATAACAGATACGCAGTATTTT; cdr3_aa: CASSSLPGSITDTQYF
d_call: -; v_call: TRBV6-4; clone_size: -; j_call: TRBJ1-1; cdr3_nt: TGTGCCAGCAGTAATACAAGAAACACTGAAGCTTTCTTT; cdr3_aa: CASSNTRNTEAFF
d_call: -; v_call: TRBV30; clone_size: -; j_call: TRBJ1-1; cdr3_nt: TGTGCCTGGAGTTATGACCGCGCGGGCACTGAAGCTTTCTTT; cdr3_aa: CAWSYDRAGTEAFF
d_call: TRBD1; v_call: TRBV5-1; clone_size: -; j_call: TRBJ1-1; cdr3_nt: TGCGCCAGCAGCGCCCTGACAGGGGGCACTGAAGCTTTCTTT; cdr3_aa: CASSALTGGTEAFF
d_call: TRBD2; v_call: TRBV5-4; clone_size: -; j_call: TRBJ2-5; cdr3_nt: TGTGCCAGCAGCTTGGAGGCTAGCGGGGGGGCACAAGAGACCCAGTACTTC; cdr3_aa: CASSLEASGGAQETQYF
d_call: TRBD1; v_call: TRBV15; clone_size: once; j_call: TRBJ1-1; cdr3_nt: TGTGCCACCAGCACCCATCAGGGGGTAGGCACTGAAGCTTTCTTT; cdr3_aa: CATSTHQGVGTEAFF
d_call: -; v_call: TRBV19; clone_size: -; j_call: TRBJ1-5; cdr3_nt: TGTGCCAGTAGTATTCGAGGGTCCGGTCAGCCCCAGCATTTT; cdr3_aa: CASSIRGSGQPQHF